This record covers a single TCR beta chain. This record comes from a study of control samples from healthy donors and cancer patients. The CDR3 totals 15 residues. Germline lookup yields CDR1 MNHNY and CDR2 SVGAGI (reference sequence). Trimming took off 6 bases at V and 3 bases at J, with 18 bases between the two ends. Sequencing used immunoSEQ multiplex PCR; TCRdb keeps in-frame clones, though not all of them. The profile shows around 100,000 clones, around 92% of them singletons. Sample: blood. This rearrangement joins TRBV6-6 to TRBJ2-7; maybe TRBD1 (6 bases). This clonotype originated in a woman between 18 and 29 years old in good health. CDR3 nucleotides: TGTGCCAGCAGCCCGAGGGGGATCTGGATCTACGAGCAGTACTTC. It is translated as CASSPRGIWIYEQYF.